The clone carrying this TCR beta chain has a count of ten or more. These data belong to a study of T cells in Graves' hyperthyroidism and ophthalmopathy. RNA transcripts were the template for amplifying TCR beta CDR3 regions. An initial round of RT-PCR targeting the TCR CDR3 relied on the HTBI primer set. One entry per CDR3 protein, called by TCRdb with MiXCR from the multiplex PCR reads. Of under 350,000 distinct CDR3 sequences in the sample, 15% to 20% are singletons; the top ten hold about 49%. CDR1 SNHLY and CDR2 FYNNEI come from the germline V gene. V dropped 4 bases and J dropped 5 bases, with 17 bases sitting between them. CDR3 length equals 15 residues.

What was sequenced was blood. The sequence was collected from a woman in her forties or fifties with Graves' hyperthyroidism. The rearrangement joins TRBV2 to TRBJ1-2; tentative D call: TRBD1 (5 bases). CDR3 sequence (DNA): TGTGCCAGCAGTGTCACAGGAGATATCGGTTATGGCTACACCTTC. It specifies CASSVTGDIGYGYTF.